This TCR beta chain was identified during a study of blood T cell repertoires in COVID-19. Study-wide context: Nucleic acid was either cDNA or gDNA, and it came from T cells, B-cell-depleted T cells, or PBMCs.

Each participant's cohort was designated according to participant-reported clinical history. With 1 base clipped from V and 7 bases from J, the junction kept 10 bases outside the gene matches. There are 17 residues in the CDR3. Per the germline V gene, CDR1 is SGHTA and CDR2 is FQGNSA. Authors' analysis steps: Amplifying reference gene primers gave estimates of nucleated cell counts. Generated by immunoSEQ multiplex PCR, the TCRdb table keeps only in-frame clones and is missing some. V and J calls and clone size are those listed in that table; D and trimming were worked out from the DNA. The data contain under 250,000 clones, roughly 85% of them singletons.

This sequence was found in a woman between 45 and 65 years old with acute COVID-19. Sample: PBMCs or T cells enriched from blood (not recorded which). This sequence joins TRBV7-2 and TRBJ1-4, with TRBD1 identical over 9 bases. CDR3 sequence reads: CASSLVDRGSGFEKLFF. Here the CDR3 DNA reads TGTGCCAGCAGCTTAGTTGACAGGGGGTCAGGGTTTGAAAAACTGTTTTTT. Full variable domain (missing parts from reference TRBV7-2 and TRBJ1-4): GAGVSQSPSNKVTEKGKDVELRCDPISGHTALYWYRQSLGQGLEFLIYFQGNSAPDKSGLPSDRFSAERTGGSVSTLTIQRTQQEDSAVYLCASSLVDRGSGFEKLFFGSGTQLSVL.